Sequencing of this T cell receptor (beta chain) was carried out in a study of regulatory T cells in long-lasting Graves disease (dated by TCRdb to the early 2020s). Concerning the study at large: In the newly diagnosed Graves' disease group, patients had been taking antithyroid drugs for less than 3 months. This study used TCR sequencing and RNA sequencing of peripheral blood to compare persistent Graves' disease patients against newly diagnosed Graves' disease patients. The study was conducted in China and was registered as a clinical trial. A total of around 35 samples were covered by TCR sequencing, comprising approximately 13 persistent and about 20 newly diagnosed Graves' disease patients. What the work shows at the level of the full study, not this receptor alone: The authors noted that the small sample size was a limitation that may lower accuracy. Sequencing and analysis were limited to the TCR beta chain. Compared with newly diagnosed patients, persistent Graves' disease patients had lower TCR Shannon entropy and fewer highly expanded clones, which suggests clonal expansion. More public clonotypes were shared among persistent patients (2,741) than among newly diagnosed patients (more than 900). Because the primary lesion, thyroid tissue, could not be accessed, the study looked at peripheral blood alone.

Libraries were constructed by multiplex PCR. The reads were generated on an Illumina HiSeq 4000. iRepertoire HTBI primers and Arm-PCR amplification of CDR3 regions were used to construct TCR beta libraries. Before sequencing, the PCR products underwent gel purification. As for the authors' bioinformatics: Gene usage analysis of CDR3 amino acid clonotypes relied on the approximately 60 TRBV and 14 TRBJ segments identified across samples. COPE and FqMerger were used to merge filtered high-quality paired reads into contigs. BLAST was used to align contigs to the IMGT TRBV, TRBD and TRBJ reference genes, and CDR3 was defined following IMGT. Clonotypes above 0.1% frequency were classified as highly expanded clones. Repertoire diversity was measured by Shannon entropy, and V-J evenness by the Gini coefficient. A clonotype was considered public if more than one individual shared it. TCRdb passed the public sequencing reads through fastp at Q25 and MiXCR, retaining productive beta sequences. Each CDR3 protein gets just one entry, which takes the most common genes and DNA from the rows behind it. Here the V and J calls rest on TCRdb's processing, not on the authors' analysis. For this sample there are 500,000 to 700,000 distinct CDR3 sequences; roughly 16% appear just once. The ten most abundant clones make up more than 15% of the sample.

A note on this clonotype: Its recognized antigen is unknown. One junction end does not reproduce the germline sequence, and a read error may be involved.

The time point label, read with the paper, signifies: newly diagnosed GD, antithyroid drugs for less than 3 months. For both TCR sequencing and RNA sequencing, RNA was extracted from PBMCs in TRIzol. The diagnosis of Graves' disease was made according to American Thyroid Association guidelines. Patients were recruited from an endocrinology department in Xi'an, China. Each patient gave roughly 8.4 milliliters of peripheral blood, collected in an EDTA anticoagulant tube. Ficoll Paque Plus density gradient separation was used to isolate PBMCs, and no additional T cell sorting was done. An Agilent 2100 Bioanalyzer and agarose gel were used to check RNA quality, while a NanoDrop 2000 measured RNA concentration. These data were also reused for a study on T cells in Graves' hyperthyroidism and ophthalmopathy. Taken from the second paper: Stable Graves' hyperthyroidism was defined as the absence of progression to ophthalmopathy over 18 months of follow-up. Hyperthyroidism patients were newly diagnosed, with disease duration under 2 months, and aged 18 to 65 years. The study excluded patients with uncontrolled infections, other autoimmune diseases, pregnancy or lactation. Clinical symptoms, serum thyroxine and TRAb, thyroid ultrasound, and orbital computed tomography formed the basis for the diagnoses. The first round of RT-PCR for the TCR CDR3 was performed with the HTBI primer set and the Qiagen OneStep RT-PCR kit. Most expanded thyroid clonotypes (frequency above 0.001) were also detected in blood, suggesting blood repertoires may reflect thyroid immune responses. A model built on a 13 V-J signature distinguished ophthalmopathy from stable hyperthyroidism, reaching roughly 88% sensitivity and around 81% specificity in cross-validation and 80%/75% in testing. In validation, the model predicted progression to ophthalmopathy with 65% to 71% sensitivity and around 72% specificity, a median of approximately 6.7 months before onset. To identify TCR V-J signatures that set the groups apart, the researchers used a discovery cohort of 100 patients, made up of around 42 with Graves' ophthalmopathy and 57 with stable Graves' hyperthyroidism. Whether ophthalmopathy could be predicted prospectively was tested in an independent validation cohort made up of approximately 19 hyperthyroidism patients plus 17 patients who later progressed to ophthalmopathy. The approximately 98 discovery patients were randomly divided into training and test sets at a 7:3 ratio. In roughly six Graves' hyperthyroidism patients, the study also compared T-cell repertoires from thyroid tissue with T-cell repertoires from blood. After sampling, hyperthyroidism patients received methimazole starting at 30 mg daily, and ophthalmopathy patients received high-dose intravenous methylprednisolone. The libraries were constructed in a second round of multiplex PCR and then size-selected and purified. Sequencing of the libraries was done on an Illumina HiSeq2000 using paired-end 100 bp reads. SOAPnuke was used to process the raw data, with reads discarded if the reads contained adapters or uncalled bases, had a mean Phred below 15, or lacked an exact constant-primer or identifier match. High-quality paired reads were merged with COPE v1.2.5, and unique nucleotide sequences were defined as clonotypes. MiTCR v1.1 was used to align the clonotypes against IMGT TRBV, TRBD and TRBJ reference segments. Only V-J combinations with frequency above 0.0001, covering 99% to 99.2% of repertoires, were analysed. A TCS score was defined as the ratio of F50 (clonal expansion) to E x V (chaos), with BLOSUM62-based TCRdist applied between CDR3 peptides within each V-J. Welch's t-statistics and random forest reduced around 550 V-J features to 13, which were used in a naive Bayes classifier (R e1071). Sample size was not statistically predetermined, and investigators were not blinded to group allocation. According to the paper, TCR Vbeta CDR3 sequencing was carried out on about 140 peripheral blood samples, which came from around 43 ophthalmopathy, around 74 hyperthyroidism and about 17 progressor patients.

The sequence came from a woman younger than 45 with Graves disease. Donor details come from another sample of the same person, matched by shared clones. Sequencing was performed on peripheral blood mononuclear cells (PBMCs), taken at new diagnosis, from a patient treated with antithyroid drugs.

The CDR3 amino acid sequence is: CASSLGQPFGPYDYTF. Read as DNA, the sequence is TGTGCCAGCAGTTTGGGACAGCCCTTTGGCCCCTATGACTACACCTTC. The chain couples TRBV28 to TRBJ1-2; 7 bases in the junction line up with TRBD1. Per the germline V gene, MDHEN is the CDR1 and SYDVKM is the CDR2. Taken from cysteine to phenylalanine, the CDR3 has 16 residues. The entry retains the CDR3 DNA only, 48 bases that are in frame from base 1.